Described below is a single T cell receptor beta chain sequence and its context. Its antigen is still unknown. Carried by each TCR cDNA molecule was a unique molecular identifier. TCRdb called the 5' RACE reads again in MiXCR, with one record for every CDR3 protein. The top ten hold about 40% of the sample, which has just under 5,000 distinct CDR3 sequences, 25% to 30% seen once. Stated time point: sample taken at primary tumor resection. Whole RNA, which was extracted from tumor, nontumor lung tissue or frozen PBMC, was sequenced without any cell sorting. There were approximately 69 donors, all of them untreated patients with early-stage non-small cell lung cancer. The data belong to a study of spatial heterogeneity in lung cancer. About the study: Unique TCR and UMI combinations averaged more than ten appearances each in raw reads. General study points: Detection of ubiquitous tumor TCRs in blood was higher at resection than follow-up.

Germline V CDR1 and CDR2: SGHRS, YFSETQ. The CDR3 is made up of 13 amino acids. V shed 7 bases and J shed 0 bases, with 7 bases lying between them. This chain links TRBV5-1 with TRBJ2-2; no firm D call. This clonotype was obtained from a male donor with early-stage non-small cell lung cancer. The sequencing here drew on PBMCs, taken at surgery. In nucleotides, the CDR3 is TGCGCCAGCCGGGTCGCGAACACCGGGGAGCTGTTTTTT. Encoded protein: CASRVANTGELFF.